This TCR beta chain comes out of a study of T cell repertoires in cytomegalovirus infection. Each CDR3 protein gets one entry after TCRdb re-called the reads with MiXCR. The table records just under 550,000 distinct CDR3 sequences, approximately 26% of them present only once. The ends lost 1 base at V and 6 bases at J; junction bases unmatched: 8. The CDR3 is 15 amino acids. The V gene's germline CDR1 is LNHNV and CDR2 YYDKDF (reference sequence). The sequencing input was PBMCs. V is TRBV15 and J is TRBJ1-2; 7 bases are shared with TRBD1. The TCR originated in a human donor in good health (CMV status not recorded). Some clones in this sample may be carry-over from other donors' samples. The CDR3 nucleotides read TGTGCCACCAGCAGAGTGGTAGGGGGCGACAATGGCTACACCTTC. This translates into CATSRVVGGDNGYTF.